The source of this T cell receptor beta chain is a study of ipilimumab plus nivolumab after autologous stem cell transplantation. Assay: immunoSEQ multiplex PCR; the TCRdb copy retains only in-frame clones and omits some. The sample yields 84,000 or so clones, nearly 85% seen once. Starting 14 to 28 days after autologous transplant, ipilimumab 1 mg/kg was given. Dosing: nivolumab 3 mg/kg IV, weeks 1, 4, 7, 10, then every two weeks to week 26. The origin of this receptor is a male donor with diffuse large B-cell lymphoma. The specimen comprised PBMCs, sampled in a trial of ipilimumab plus nivolumab as post-transplant consolidation.

The CDR3, as DNA: TGTGCCAGCAGTGAAAGTCACGGCCCAGGAGAGACCCAGTACTTC. It yields the protein CASSESHGPGETQYF. V usage is TRBV6-1 and J usage is TRBJ2-5; D not resolved. Germline V CDR1 and CDR2: MNHNS, SASEGT. The length of the CDR3 is 15 residues. Deletions cut 2 bases from V and 4 bases from J, with 14 bases between.